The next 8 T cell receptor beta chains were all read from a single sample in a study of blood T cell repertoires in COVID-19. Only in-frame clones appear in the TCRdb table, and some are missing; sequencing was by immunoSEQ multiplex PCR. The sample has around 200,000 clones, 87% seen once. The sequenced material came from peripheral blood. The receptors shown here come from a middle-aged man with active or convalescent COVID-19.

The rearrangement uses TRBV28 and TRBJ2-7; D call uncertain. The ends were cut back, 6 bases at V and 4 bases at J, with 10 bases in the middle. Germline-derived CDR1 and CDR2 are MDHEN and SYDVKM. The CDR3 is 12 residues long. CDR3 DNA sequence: TGTGCCAGCAGGCGAGGAAGATACGAGCAGTACTTC. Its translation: CASRRGRYEQYF. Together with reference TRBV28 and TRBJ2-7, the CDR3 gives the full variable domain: DVKVTQSSRYLVKRTGEKVFLECVQDMDHENMFWYRQDPGLGLRLIYFSYDVKMKEKGDIPEGYSVSREKKERFSLILESASTNQTSMYLCASRRGRYEQYFGPGTRLTVT.

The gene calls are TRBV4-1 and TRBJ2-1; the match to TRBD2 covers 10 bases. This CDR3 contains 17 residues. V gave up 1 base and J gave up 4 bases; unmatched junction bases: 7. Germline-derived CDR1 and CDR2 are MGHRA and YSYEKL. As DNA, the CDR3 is TGCGCCAGCAGCCAAGTCCGAGCGGGAGGGGATTACAATGAGCAGTTCTTC. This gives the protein CASSQVRAGGDYNEQFF.

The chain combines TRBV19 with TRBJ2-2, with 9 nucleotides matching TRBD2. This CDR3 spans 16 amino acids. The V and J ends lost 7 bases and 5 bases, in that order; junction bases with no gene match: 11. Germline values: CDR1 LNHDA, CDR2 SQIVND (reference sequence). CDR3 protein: CASISLAGRGTGELFF. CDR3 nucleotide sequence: TGTGCCAGTATTTCCCTAGCGGGAAGGGGGACCGGGGAGCTGTTTTTT.

This CDR3 is CASIMGHIVRDTQYF. CDR3 DNA: TGTGCCAGCATAATGGGACACATCGTAAGGGATACGCAGTATTTT. The genes are TRBV6-4 and TRBJ2-3; tentatively, D is TRBD1 (6 bases). The CDR3 runs to 15 residues. With 7 bases removed from V and 6 bases from J, the gap between germline ends came to 20 bases. Germline V CDR1 and CDR2: MRHNA, SNTAGT.

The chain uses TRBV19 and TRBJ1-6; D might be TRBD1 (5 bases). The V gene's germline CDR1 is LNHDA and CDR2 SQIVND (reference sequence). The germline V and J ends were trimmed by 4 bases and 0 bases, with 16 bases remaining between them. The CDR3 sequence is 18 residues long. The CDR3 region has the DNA TGTGCCAGTAGTACTCCTCCGGGACTCAGCTCCTATAATTCACCCCTCCACTTT. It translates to CASSTPPGLSSYNSPLHF.

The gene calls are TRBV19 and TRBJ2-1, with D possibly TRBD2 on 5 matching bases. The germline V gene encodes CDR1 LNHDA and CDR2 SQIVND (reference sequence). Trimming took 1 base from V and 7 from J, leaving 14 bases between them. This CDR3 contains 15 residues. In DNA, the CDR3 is TGTGCCAGTAGTATAGGTCTGGCTAGCTGGAATGAGCAGTTCTTC. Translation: CASSIGLASWNEQFF.

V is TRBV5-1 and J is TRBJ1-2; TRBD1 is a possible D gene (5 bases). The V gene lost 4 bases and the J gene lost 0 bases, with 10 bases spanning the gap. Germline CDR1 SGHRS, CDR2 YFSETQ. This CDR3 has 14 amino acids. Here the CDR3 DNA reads TGCGCCAGCAGCCAGGGTACAGCTAACTATGGCTACACCTTC. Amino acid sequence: CASSQGTANYGYTF.

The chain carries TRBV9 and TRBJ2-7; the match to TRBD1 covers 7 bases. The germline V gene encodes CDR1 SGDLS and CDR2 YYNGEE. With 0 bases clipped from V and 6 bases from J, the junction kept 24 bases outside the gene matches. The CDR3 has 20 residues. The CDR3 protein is CASSVGPPGQHKDRRSEQYF. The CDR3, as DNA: TGTGCCAGCAGCGTAGGTCCCCCGGGACAGCATAAAGATCGAAGGTCCGAGCAGTACTTC.